This T cell receptor (beta chain) was found in a study of CD8 T cells in Susac syndrome (dated by TCRdb to between 2018 and 2021). Study-wide context: Whether CD8+ T cell activation and differentiation in Susac syndrome was antigen driven was tested using repertoire sequencing. Results and caveats for the whole study, not just this receptor: The number of individuals in the TCR sequencing and HLA analysis was recognized as being relatively small.

The cysteine opens and the phenylalanine closes a CDR3 of 13 amino acids. The entry retains the CDR3 DNA only, 39 bases that are in frame from base 1. The junction shows trimming of 3 bases on V and 0 bases on J, plus 6 bases between the germline ends. RNA was extracted with the RNeasy kit and roughly 0.5 to 1 ug was reverse transcribed using random hexamers. The immunoSEQ multiplex PCR assay, which covers 54 Vbeta and 13 Jbeta segments, was used to amplify TCR beta CDR3 regions. Bias from PCR amplification was corrected by using a synthetic template baseline for primer optimization and for computational correction. In the original analysis: Reads were assigned to V, D and J genes according to IMGT and analyzed in immunoSEQ Analyzer, with only productive sequences retained. Clonality was calculated as one minus the Shannon entropy normalized by log2 of the number of productive unique sequences. Public and private clones were assessed among the 100 most prevalent clones of each patient and control. Clones were defined as Susac-specific if absent from the healthy and MS cohorts, from some 1,000 published viral clones and from other ImmuneACCESS disease sequences. TCRdb applied fastp at Q25 and MiXCR to the public reads, then kept only in-frame beta chains. CDR3 protein duplicates are merged, each entry listing the most common genes and DNA. TCRdb's processing, not the authors', yielded these V and J calls. Recorded for this sample are around 120,000 distinct CDR3 sequences; about 94% of them occurred a single time. The ten largest make up 0.1% to 0.15% of the sample.

Details on this clonotype: This receptor's antigen is unknown. Per-base quality was not reported, and no clone a single base away is much larger than it.

Peripheral blood CD8+ and CD4+ T cells from healthy donors, Susac syndrome patients and multiple sclerosis patients were profiled using high-throughput TCR beta sequencing. Treatment-naive patients with stable or active relapsing-remitting disease fulfilling revised McDonald criteria were used as multiple sclerosis controls. Bulk CD8+ and CD4+ T cells were purified by magnetic negative isolation, whereas CD8+ TEMRA cells were enriched by FACS. Blood was collected in EDTA tubes and processed within 24 hours, with PBMCs isolated through density gradient centrifugation. PBMCs intended for TCR sequencing were frozen in liquid nitrogen and were later thawed in a 37 degrees C water bath. The sorted or isolated CD4+, CD8+ and CD8+ TEMRA cells had a purity of 90% or higher.

The specimen was CD4+ T cells from PBMCs. The chain uses TRBV12-3 or TRBV12-4 and TRBJ2-7; confidence is insufficient to name the D gene. This TCR was recovered from a human donor with multiple sclerosis. The sequence in DNA is TGTGCCAGCAGTTTGCAGTACTCCTACGAGCAGTACTTC. Its translation reads: CASSLQYSYEQYF.